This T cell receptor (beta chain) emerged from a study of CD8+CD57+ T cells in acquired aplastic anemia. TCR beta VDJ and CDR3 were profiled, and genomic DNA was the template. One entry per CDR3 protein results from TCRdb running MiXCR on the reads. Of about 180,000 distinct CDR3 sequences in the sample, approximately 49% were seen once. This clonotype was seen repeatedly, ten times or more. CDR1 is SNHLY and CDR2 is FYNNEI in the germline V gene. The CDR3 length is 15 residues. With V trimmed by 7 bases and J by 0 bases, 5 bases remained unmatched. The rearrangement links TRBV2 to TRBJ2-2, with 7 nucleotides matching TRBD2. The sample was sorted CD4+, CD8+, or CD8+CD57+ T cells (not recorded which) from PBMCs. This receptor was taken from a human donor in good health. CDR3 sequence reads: CASKASGANTGELFF. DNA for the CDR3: TGTGCCAGCAAGGCTAGCGGAGCGAACACCGGGGAGCTGTTTTTT.